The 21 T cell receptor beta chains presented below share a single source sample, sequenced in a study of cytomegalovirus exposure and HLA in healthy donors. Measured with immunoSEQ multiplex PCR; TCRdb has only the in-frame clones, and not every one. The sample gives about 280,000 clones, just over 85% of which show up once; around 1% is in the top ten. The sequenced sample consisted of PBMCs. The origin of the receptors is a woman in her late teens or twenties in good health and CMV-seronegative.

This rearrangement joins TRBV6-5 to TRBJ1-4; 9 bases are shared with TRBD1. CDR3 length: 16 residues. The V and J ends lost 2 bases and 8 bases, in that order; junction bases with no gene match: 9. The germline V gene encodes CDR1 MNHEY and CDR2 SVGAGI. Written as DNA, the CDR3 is TGTGCCAGCAGTTACGGTGGACAGGGGCTTGGGGAAAAACTGTTTTTT. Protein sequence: CASSYGGQGLGEKLFF.

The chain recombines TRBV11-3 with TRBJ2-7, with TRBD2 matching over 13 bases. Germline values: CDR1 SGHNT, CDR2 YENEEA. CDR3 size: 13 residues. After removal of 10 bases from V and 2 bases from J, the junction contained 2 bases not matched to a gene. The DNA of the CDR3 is TGTGCCATCGGACTAGCGGGAGCCTACGAGCAGTACTTC. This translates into CAIGLAGAYEQYF. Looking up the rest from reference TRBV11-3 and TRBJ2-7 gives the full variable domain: EAGVVQSPRYKIIEKKQPVAFWCNPISGHNTLYWYLQNLGQGPELLIRYENEEAVDDSQLPKDRFSAERLKGVDSTLKIQPAELGDSAVYLCAIGLAGAYEQYFGPGTRLTVT.

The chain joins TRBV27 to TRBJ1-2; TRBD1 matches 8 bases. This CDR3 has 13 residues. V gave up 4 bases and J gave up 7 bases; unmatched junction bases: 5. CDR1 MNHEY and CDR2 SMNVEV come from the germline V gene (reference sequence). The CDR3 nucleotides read TGTGCCAGCAGTTCGACAGGGGCGGCTGGCTACACCTTC. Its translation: CASSSTGAAGYTF.

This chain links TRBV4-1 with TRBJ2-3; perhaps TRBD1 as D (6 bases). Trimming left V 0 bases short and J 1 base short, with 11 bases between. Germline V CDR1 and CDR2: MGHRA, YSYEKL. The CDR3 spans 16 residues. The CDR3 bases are TGCGCCAGCAGCCAAGATCAGGGGCGGGGCACAGATACGCAGTATTTT. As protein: CASSQDQGRGTDTQYF.

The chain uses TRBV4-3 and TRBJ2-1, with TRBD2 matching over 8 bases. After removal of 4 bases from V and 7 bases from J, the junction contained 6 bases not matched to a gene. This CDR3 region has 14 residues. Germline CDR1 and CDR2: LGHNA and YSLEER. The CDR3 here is CASSPGIAGNEQFF. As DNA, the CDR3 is TGCGCCAGCAGCCCAGGGATAGCGGGGAATGAGCAGTTCTTC.

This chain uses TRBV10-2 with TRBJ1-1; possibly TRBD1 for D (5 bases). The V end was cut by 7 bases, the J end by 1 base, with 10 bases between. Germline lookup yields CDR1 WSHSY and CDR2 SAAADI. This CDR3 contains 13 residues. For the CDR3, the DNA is TGCGCCAGCACCCCGACAGAGAACACTGAAGCTTTCTTT. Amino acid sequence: CASTPTENTEAFF.

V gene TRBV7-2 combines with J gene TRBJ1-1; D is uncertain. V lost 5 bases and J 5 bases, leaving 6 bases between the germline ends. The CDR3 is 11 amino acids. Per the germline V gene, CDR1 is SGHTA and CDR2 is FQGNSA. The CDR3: CASSPETEAFF. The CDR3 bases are TGTGCCAGCAGCCCGGAGACTGAAGCTTTCTTT.

The CDR3 region is CASSPPRTENTEAFF. In DNA, the CDR3 is TGTGCCAGCTCACCACCCAGGACAGAGAACACTGAAGCTTTCTTT. The chain uses TRBV18 and TRBJ1-1; possibly TRBD1 for D (6 bases). The CDR3 has 15 residues. V shed 0 bases and J shed 1 base, with 9 bases lying between them. CDR1 and CDR2 (germline): KGHSH, LQKENI.

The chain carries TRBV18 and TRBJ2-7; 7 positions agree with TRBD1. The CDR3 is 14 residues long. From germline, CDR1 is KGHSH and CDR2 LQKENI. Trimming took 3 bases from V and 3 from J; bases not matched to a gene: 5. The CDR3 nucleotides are TGTGCCAGCTCACCGGGGGCAGGGGGCTACGAGCAGTACTTC. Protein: CASSPGAGGYEQYF.

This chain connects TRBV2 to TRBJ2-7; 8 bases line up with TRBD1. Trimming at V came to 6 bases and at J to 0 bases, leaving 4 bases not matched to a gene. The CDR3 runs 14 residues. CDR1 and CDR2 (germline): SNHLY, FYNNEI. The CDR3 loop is CASSYRGSSYEQYF. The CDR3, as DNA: TGTGCCAGCAGCTACAGGGGGAGCTCCTACGAGCAGTACTTC.

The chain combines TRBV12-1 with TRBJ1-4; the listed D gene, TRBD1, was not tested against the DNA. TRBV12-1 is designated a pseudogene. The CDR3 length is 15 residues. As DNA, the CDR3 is TGTGCCAGCAGCTTTATCGACAGGTCTAATGAAAAACTGTTTTTT. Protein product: CASSFIDRSNEKLFF.

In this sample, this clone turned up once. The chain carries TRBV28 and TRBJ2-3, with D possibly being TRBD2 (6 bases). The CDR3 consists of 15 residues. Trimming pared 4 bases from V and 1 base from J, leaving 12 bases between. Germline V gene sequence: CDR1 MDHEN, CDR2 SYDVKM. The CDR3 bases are TGTGCCAGCAGTTCTACTCGACTAGGCACAGATACGCAGTATTTT. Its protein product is CASSSTRLGTDTQYF. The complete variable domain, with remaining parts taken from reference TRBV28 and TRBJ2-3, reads DVKVTQSSRYLVKRTGEKVFLECVQDMDHENMFWYRQDPGLGLRLIYFSYDVKMKEKGDIPEGYSVSREKKERFSLILESASTNQTSMYLCASSSTRLGTDTQYFGPGTRLTVL.

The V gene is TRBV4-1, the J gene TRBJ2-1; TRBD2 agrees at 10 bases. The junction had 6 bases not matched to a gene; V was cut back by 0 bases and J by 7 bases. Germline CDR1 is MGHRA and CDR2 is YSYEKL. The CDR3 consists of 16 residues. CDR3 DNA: TGCGCCAGCAGCCAAGAGAAGGGAGCGGGGGGGAATGAGCAGTTCTTC. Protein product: CASSQEKGAGGNEQFF.

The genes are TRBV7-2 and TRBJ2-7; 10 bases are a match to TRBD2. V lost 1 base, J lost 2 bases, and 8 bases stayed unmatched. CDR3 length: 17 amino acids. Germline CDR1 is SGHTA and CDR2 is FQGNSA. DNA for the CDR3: TGTGCCAGCAGCTTAGGGCTAGCGGGGGCCCCACCCTACGAGCAGTACTTC. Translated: CASSLGLAGAPPYEQYF.

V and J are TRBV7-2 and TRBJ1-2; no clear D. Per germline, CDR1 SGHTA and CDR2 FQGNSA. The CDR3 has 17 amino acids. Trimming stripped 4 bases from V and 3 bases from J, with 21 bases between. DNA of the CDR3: TGTGCCAGCAGCTCCCCCGCCTACGGGAAATTTGACTATGGCTACACCTTC. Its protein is CASSSPAYGKFDYGYTF. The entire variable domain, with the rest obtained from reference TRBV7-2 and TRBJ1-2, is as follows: GAGVSQSPSNKVTEKGKDVELRCDPISGHTALYWYRQSLGQGLEFLIYFQGNSAPDKSGLPSDRFSAERTGGSVSTLTIQRTQQEDSAVYLCASSSPAYGKFDYGYTFGSGTRLTVV.

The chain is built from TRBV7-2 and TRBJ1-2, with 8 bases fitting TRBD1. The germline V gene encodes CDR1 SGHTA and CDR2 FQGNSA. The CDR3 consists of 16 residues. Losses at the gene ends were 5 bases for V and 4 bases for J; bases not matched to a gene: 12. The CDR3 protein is CASSPHQGALSYGYTF. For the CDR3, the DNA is TGTGCCAGCAGCCCACACCAGGGGGCGCTGAGCTATGGCTACACCTTC.

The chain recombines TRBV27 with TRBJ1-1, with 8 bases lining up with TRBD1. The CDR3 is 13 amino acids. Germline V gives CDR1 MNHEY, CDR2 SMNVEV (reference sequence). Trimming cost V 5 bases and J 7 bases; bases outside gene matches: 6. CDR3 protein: CASSRQGPYEAFF. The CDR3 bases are TGTGCCAGCAGTCGACAGGGGCCTTATGAAGCTTTCTTT.

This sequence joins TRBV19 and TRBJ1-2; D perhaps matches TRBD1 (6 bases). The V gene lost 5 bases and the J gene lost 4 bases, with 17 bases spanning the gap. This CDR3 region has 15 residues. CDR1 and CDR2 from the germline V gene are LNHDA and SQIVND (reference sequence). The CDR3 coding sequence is TGTGCCAGTAGTGGGACATGGCCCCCTGGCTATGGCTACACCTTC. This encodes CASSGTWPPGYGYTF.

The CDR3 region is CASSFRGAGSQSYTF. The CDR3 coding sequence is TGTGCCAGCAGCTTTCGGGGGGCAGGCTCCCAAAGCTACACCTTC. V and J are TRBV5-6 and TRBJ1-2; D might be TRBD1 (6 bases). The germline CDR1 and CDR2 sequences are SGHDT and YYEEEE. Trimming removed 2 bases from V and 9 bases from J, with 20 bases in between. This CDR3 contains 15 residues.

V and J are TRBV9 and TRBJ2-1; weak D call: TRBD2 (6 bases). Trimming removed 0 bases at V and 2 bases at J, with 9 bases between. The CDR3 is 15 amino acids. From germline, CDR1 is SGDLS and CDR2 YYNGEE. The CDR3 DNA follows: TGTGCCAGCAGCGTAGTGGGGGAGGCCTACAATGAGCAGTTCTTC. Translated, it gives CASSVVGEAYNEQFF.

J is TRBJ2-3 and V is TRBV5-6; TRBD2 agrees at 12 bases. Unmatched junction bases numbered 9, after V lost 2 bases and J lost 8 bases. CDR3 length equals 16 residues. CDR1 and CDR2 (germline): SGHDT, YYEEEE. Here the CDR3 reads CASSFSSGGAHRTQYF. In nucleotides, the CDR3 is TGTGCCAGCAGCTTTTCTAGCGGGGGGGCCCACCGTACGCAGTATTTT.